Sequencing of this TCR beta chain was carried out in a study of monozygotic twins with inflammatory bowel disease. Whole-study findings and limits: Researchers report that IBD patients shared fewer clonotypes with others than healthy twins, especially amid disease activity.

Skipping T cell sorting, the study isolated total RNA directly from whole blood. Each TCR library consumed 3,000 to 4,000 ng of total RNA. cDNA for each sample came from eight separate reactions. TCRdb reanalyzed the 5' RACE reads and collapses them to one entry per CDR3 protein, without DNA. The sample shows around 400,000 distinct CDR3 sequences, and around 2.4% sits with its ten largest clones. The germline V gene has CDR1 SGHKS and CDR2 YYEKEE (reference sequence). The CDR3 runs 17 residues. As to this clonotype: What it binds is unknown.

This sequence was found in a human donor with ulcerative colitis or Crohn's disease, or a healthy co-twin of an affected twin (not recorded which). The source material was blood. The gene calls are TRBV5-5 and TRBJ2-7; TCRdb lists TRBD1, though no DNA is available to test this call. CDR3 sequence: CASSLWRGPLSSYEQYF.